This T cell receptor (beta chain) comes out of a study of cytomegalovirus exposure and HLA in healthy donors. This clone was detected only once. The study ran its PCR with 60 Vbeta and 13 Jbeta primers. The data were produced by immunoSEQ multiplex PCR, yet TCRdb's version contains in-frame clones alone and is incomplete. The repertoire holds 110,000 or so clones, roughly 80% seen once, with approximately 8.6% in the top ten. Germline V gene data show CDR1 as SNHLY and CDR2 as FYNNEI. Deletions cut 4 bases from V and 0 bases from J, with 10 bases between. This CDR3 has 14 amino acids. The genes are TRBV2 and TRBJ2-7; D might be TRBD2 (6 bases). The receptor's source is a woman aged 40 to 50 in good health and CMV-seropositive. Source material: PBMCs. Here the CDR3 DNA reads TGTGCCAGCAGTGGGGGGGAAACCTCCTACGAGCAGTACTTC. Translation gives CASSGGETSYEQYF. Together with reference TRBV2 and TRBJ2-7, the CDR3 gives the full variable domain: EPEVTQTPSHQVTQMGQEVILRCVPISNHLYFYWYRQILGQKVEFLVSFYNNEISEKSEIFDDQFSVERPDGSNFTLKIRSTKLEDSAMYFCASSGGETSYEQYFGPGTRLTVT.